This TCR beta chain was recorded in a study of OX40 agonist ivuxolimab in advanced cancers. Worth noting for this clone: What it recognizes is unknown.

Method: immunoSEQ multiplex PCR; TCRdb's copy keeps in-frame clones and lacks some. The sample consists of around 12,000 clones, just under 75% of them appearing once. The CDR3 has 14 residues. Per germline, CDR1 SGHNT and CDR2 YENEEA. Unmatched junction bases numbered 5, after V lost 5 bases and J lost 2 bases. Findings of the study overall: Fewer expanded clones were found on average in CD4+ than in CD8+ T cells.

Specimen: CD4+ or CD8+ T cells sorted from blood, collected in a trial of the OX40 agonist ivuxolimab. The sequence derives from an adult with an advanced solid tumor such as melanoma, head and neck, liver or kidney cancer. The chain employs TRBV11-3 and TRBJ2-7; 8 nucleotides agree with TRBD2. The CDR3 DNA reads as TGTGCCAGCAGCATACGGACTAGCCCCTACGAGCAGTACTTC. Its protein product is CASSIRTSPYEQYF.